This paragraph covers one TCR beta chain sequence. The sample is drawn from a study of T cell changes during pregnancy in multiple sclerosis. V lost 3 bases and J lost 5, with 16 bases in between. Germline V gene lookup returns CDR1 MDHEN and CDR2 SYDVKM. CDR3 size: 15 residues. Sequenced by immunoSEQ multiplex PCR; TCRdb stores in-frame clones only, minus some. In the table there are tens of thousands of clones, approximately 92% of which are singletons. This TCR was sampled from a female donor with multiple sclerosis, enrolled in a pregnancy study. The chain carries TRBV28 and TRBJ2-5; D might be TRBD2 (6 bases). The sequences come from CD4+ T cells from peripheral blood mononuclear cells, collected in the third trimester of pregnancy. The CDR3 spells CASSFLEGGAETQYF. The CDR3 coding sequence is TGTGCCAGCAGTTTCTTGGAGGGAGGTGCGGAGACCCAGTACTTC.